Listed below are T cell receptor beta chains from one sample, sequenced in a study of shared clonotypes between healthy human individuals. Method: immunoSEQ multiplex PCR; TCRdb's copy keeps in-frame clones and lacks some. Of about 1 million clones listed, around 75% are singletons. Sequenced material: memory CD4+ T cells sorted from blood. These receptors all come from a man aged 18 to 30 in good health. The CDR3 runs from the conserved cysteine through the conserved F or W. The order of the fields is V gene, D gene, CDR3 length, J gene, CDR3 protein. D genes are given only for firm matches.

TRBV2	-	13	TRBJ2-6	CASNRQGANVLTF
TRBV6-1	-	15	TRBJ1-1	CASSERTALNTEAFF
TRBV5-1	-	12	TRBJ2-3	CASSPGTDTQYF
TRBV10-2	TRBD2	17	TRBJ2-2	CASSVASGGSNTGELFF
TRBV4-2	TRBD1	17	TRBJ2-5	CASSHSPGQLYQETQYF
TRBV21-1	-	18	TRBJ2-5	CASSKGEEGLASWETQYF
TRBV30	-	14	TRBJ1-5	CAWSSINSNQPQHF
TRBV6-5	TRBD1	15	TRBJ2-7	CASRAGTGGSYEQYF
TRBV4-3	TRBD2	18	TRBJ2-2	CASSQEPLAGVKTGELFF
TRBV5-1	-	13	TRBJ2-1	CASAEGSGSEQFF
TRBV5-1	-	13	TRBJ1-6	CASSLIGGSPLHF
TRBV5-1	-	14	TRBJ2-7	CASSLGLGSYEQYF
TRBV7-2	-	13	TRBJ2-7	CASSLALPYEQYF
TRBV10-3	-	14	TRBJ2-3	CAISGTGRADTQYF
TRBV5-8	-	16	TRBJ2-1	CASSFRGYGSYNEQFF
TRBV4-3	-	17	TRBJ2-2	CASSQENWDRNTGELFF
TRBV9	-	16	TRBJ1-4	CASSAEERGRSEKLFF
TRBV7-7	TRBD2	15	TRBJ2-1	CASSATSGSLGEQFF